This passage covers 4 T cell receptor beta chains from one sample sequenced in a study of blood T cell repertoires in COVID-19. Repertoires were generated with immunoSEQ multiplex PCR, while TCRdb's copy carries only in-frame clones and drops some. Of 20,000 to 30,000 clones listed, more than 90% are singletons. The sequencing sample was made of peripheral blood. These receptors all come from a human donor in a cohort sampled during active COVID-19.

The CDR3 loop is CATSDRAGGDTGELFF. The DNA of the CDR3 is TGTGCCACCAGTGATCGGGCGGGAGGCGACACCGGGGAGCTGTTTTTT. The chain employs TRBV24-1 and TRBJ2-2; TRBD2 matches 8 bases. Germline V gene sequence: CDR1 KGHDR, CDR2 SFDVKD. The CDR3 spans 16 residues. Trimming at V came to 3 bases and at J to 3 bases, leaving 5 bases not matched to a gene.

The rearrangement links TRBV11-3 to TRBJ2-2; D is unclear. V was trimmed by 0 bases and J by 4 bases, leaving 6 bases between them. Germline V gives CDR1 SGHNT, CDR2 YENEEA. This CDR3 has 14 amino acids. The CDR3 DNA is TGTGCCAGCAGCTTAGAGGTTAGCACCGGGGAGCTGTTTTTT. As protein: CASSLEVSTGELFF.

J is TRBJ1-1 and V is TRBV19; 10 positions agree with TRBD1. Looked up from germline, CDR1 is LNHDA and CDR2 is SQIVND (reference sequence). V lost 4 bases and J lost 1; bases outside the gene matches: 3. The CDR3 loop spans 15 amino acids. CDR3 sequence reads: CASSRWTGGNTEAFF. CDR3 in DNA: TGTGCCAGTAGTAGGTGGACAGGGGGGAACACTGAAGCTTTCTTT.

A note on this clone: This same CDR3 is encoded by further DNA sequences in the sample. CDR3 protein: CASSPTGLGEKLFF. The DNA of the CDR3 is TGTGCCAGCAGCCCGACAGGATTAGGTGAAAAACTGTTTTTT. This rearrangement joins TRBV7-2 to TRBJ1-4; possible D gene TRBD1, 6 bases. This CDR3 comprises 14 residues. Germline assignment: CDR1 SGHTA and CDR2 FQGNSA. Trimming took 5 bases from V and 7 from J, leaving 14 bases between them.